What follows are 4 T cell receptor beta chains derived from one specimen sequenced in a study of blood T cell repertoires in COVID-19. Libraries were prepared by immunoSEQ multiplex PCR; TCRdb keeps only in-frame clonotypes and omits some of them. The repertoire holds roughly 320,000 clones, with around 84% as singletons. The sample comprised PBMCs or T cells enriched from blood (not recorded which). The receptor set was obtained from a man aged 25 to 40 who had recovered from COVID-19.

The V gene is TRBV18, the J gene TRBJ2-5; 8 bases match TRBD2. CDR1 and CDR2 (germline): KGHSH, LQKENI. V was clipped by 8 bases and J by 5 bases; unmatched bases: 1. This CDR3 region has 11 residues. This CDR3 reads CASTGGETQYF. The CDR3 nucleotides read TGTGCCAGCACGGGAGGGGAGACCCAGTACTTC.

The V gene is TRBV12-5, the J gene TRBJ2-4; 10 bases align to TRBD1. The V gene end was trimmed by 6 bases and the J gene end by 8 bases; junction bases not matched to a gene: 19. CDR1 is LGHNT and CDR2 is FRNRAP in the germline V gene. This CDR3 comprises 18 residues. Here the CDR3 reads CASGRTGGQGLYGHIQYF. CDR3 in DNA: TGTGCTAGTGGAAGGACCGGGGGACAGGGGCTCTACGGTCACATTCAGTACTTC.

Points on this clone: A junction boundary mismatches the germline segment, possibly from a read error. The V and J genes are TRBV12-3 or TRBV12-4 and TRBJ2-7; D uncertain. CDR3 length equals 13 residues. The CDR3: CASSPFRSYGQYF. CDR3 coding DNA: TGTGCCAGCAGCCCGTTTCGGTCCTACGGGCAGTACTTC.

The chain uses TRBV27 and TRBJ1-6; D gene uncertain. This CDR3 region has 14 residues. The germline gives CDR1 MNHEY, CDR2 SMNVEV (reference sequence). V was clipped by 4 bases and J by 7 bases, with 11 bases between them. The CDR3 is CASSSPGQNSPLHF. CDR3 DNA: TGTGCCAGCAGTTCTCCGGGTCAGAATTCACCCCTCCACTTT.